This T cell receptor (beta chain) was retrieved from a study of Ad26.COV2.S vaccination and SARS-CoV-2 variants. Produced via immunoSEQ multiplex PCR; TCRdb's table is partial and in-frame only. The sample consists of more than 120,000 clones, around 86% of them appearing once. This CDR3 is 15 amino acids long. Germline V gene lookup returns CDR1 SGHAT and CDR2 FQNNGV. V was trimmed by 1 base and J by 6 bases, leaving 16 bases between them. The source is a human donor who had recovered from COVID-19. The sequencing here drew on peripheral blood, taken after recovery from COVID-19. This chain connects TRBV11-2 to TRBJ2-7; D call uncertain. CDR3 sequence reads: CASSLGSVRDPEQYF. For the CDR3, the DNA is TGTGCCAGCAGCTTAGGGTCGGTAAGGGATCCCGAGCAGTACTTC.